These 16 T cell receptor beta chains were all obtained from the same sample, sequenced in a study of cytomegalovirus exposure and HLA in healthy donors. Researchers ran the PCR with 60 Vbeta and 13 Jbeta primers. The repertoire was sequenced with immunoSEQ multiplex PCR; TCRdb's copy has only in-frame clones and lacks some. The sample shows about 210,000 clones, around 86% of them seen only once. The sequenced material came from PBMCs. The source of these receptors is a woman between 50 and 59 years old in good health and CMV-seropositive.

The chain uses TRBV7-2 and TRBJ2-7; 9 positions match TRBD2. The germline gives CDR1 SGHTA, CDR2 FQGNSA. This CDR3 is 15 amino acids long. J gave up 1 base and V 1 base, and 2 bases lay outside the gene matches. Here the CDR3 reads CASSLGGGGSYEQYF. In DNA, the CDR3 is TGTGCCAGCAGCTTAGGCGGGGGGGGGTCCTACGAGCAGTACTTC.

The chain combines TRBV14 with TRBJ2-7; D is undetermined. The CDR3 sequence is 13 residues long. The germline V gene has CDR1 SGHDN and CDR2 FVKESK. V dropped 5 bases and J dropped 6 bases, with 14 bases sitting between them. In nucleotides, the CDR3 is TGTGCCAGCAGCTGGAGCCGATTAGGCGAGCAGTACTTC. This translates into CASSWSRLGEQYF.

The CDR3 DNA is TGTGCCAGCAGCTTATCAGCGGGGGGGACCTACTACGAGCAGTACTTC. It codes for CASSLSAGGTYYEQYF. This rearrangement joins TRBV7-2 to TRBJ2-7, with 10 positions matching TRBD2. Germline assignment: CDR1 SGHTA and CDR2 FQGNSA. With V trimmed by 2 bases and J by 3 bases, 7 bases remained unmatched. The CDR3 contains 16 residues.

V and J are TRBV6-5 and TRBJ1-4; 8 nucleotides agree with TRBD1. Germline V gene data show CDR1 as MNHEY and CDR2 as SVGAGI. This CDR3 comprises 15 residues. The J segment lost 7 bases and the V segment lost 5 bases, leaving 9 bases of the junction unmatched. The CDR3 is CASSPTGGGGEKLFF. CDR3 coding DNA: TGTGCCAGCAGTCCTACAGGGGGAGGCGGTGAAAAACTGTTTTTT.

Of note for this clone: The junction and the germline gene differ at one end; a read error may be behind it. V gene TRBV7-9 combines with J gene TRBJ1-1, with a tentative D call TRBD1 (5 bases). CDR3 length equals 13 residues. Germline V lookup: CDR1 SEHNR, CDR2 FQNEAQ (reference sequence). The CDR3 DNA reads as TGTTCCAGCAGCTTACTTAGCGGGGGGGAAGCTTTCTTT. Residues: CSSSLLSGGEAFF.

The DNA for the CDR3 is TGCGCCAGCAGCTGGGGACAGCCGACTAATGAAAAACTGTTTTTT. This sequence encodes CASSWGQPTNEKLFF. The gene calls are TRBV5-1 and TRBJ1-4; 7 positions match TRBD1. Losses at the gene ends were 3 bases for V and 2 bases for J; bases not matched to a gene: 4. CDR3 length equals 15 residues. Germline assignment: CDR1 SGHRS and CDR2 YFSETQ. Using reference TRBV5-1 and TRBJ1-4 for the parts outside the CDR3, the full variable domain is KAGVTQTPRYLIKTRGQQVTLSCSPISGHRSVSWYQQTPGQGLQFLFEYFSETQRNKGNFPGRFSGRQFSNSRSEMNVSTLELGDSALYLCASSWGQPTNEKLFFGSGTQLSVL.

This chain uses TRBV13 with TRBJ1-1; D is uncertain. The germline V gene has CDR1 PRHDT and CDR2 FYEKMQ (reference sequence). V shed 6 bases and J shed 4 bases, with 12 bases lying between them. The length of the CDR3 is 13 residues. Here the CDR3 reads CASRRDTATEAFF. For the CDR3, the DNA is TGTGCCAGCAGGCGCGACACTGCCACTGAAGCTTTCTTT.

The gene calls are TRBV30 and TRBJ2-7; 9 nucleotides align to TRBD1. The V gene end was trimmed by 0 bases and the J gene end by 6 bases; junction bases not matched to a gene: 0. The CDR3 sequence is 12 residues long. Germline V gives CDR1 GTSNPN, CDR2 SVGIG (reference sequence). The CDR3 is CAWSVDRGEQYF. As DNA, the CDR3 is TGTGCCTGGAGTGTGGACAGGGGCGAGCAGTACTTC.

The V and J genes are TRBV6-1 and TRBJ1-1, with D perhaps matching TRBD1 (6 bases). The length of the CDR3 is 15 residues. CDR1 MNHNS and CDR2 SASEGT come from the germline V gene. V dropped 1 base and J dropped 0 bases, with 9 bases sitting between them. The CDR3 nucleotides are TGTGCCAGCAGTGAAGGGGGGCAGGTGAACACTGAAGCTTTCTTT. It is translated as CASSEGGQVNTEAFF.

This sequence joins TRBV5-6 and TRBJ2-1; 9 bases fit TRBD1. CDR3 length: 14 residues. From germline, CDR1 is SGHDT and CDR2 YYEEEE. The ends lost 5 bases at V and 7 bases at J; junction bases unmatched: 7. The CDR3 DNA reads TGTGCCAGCAGTGGGACAGGGTTGAGGAATGAGCAGTTCTTC. It is translated as CASSGTGLRNEQFF.

J is TRBJ1-5 and V is TRBV7-9, with D possibly being TRBD1 (6 bases). The V and J ends lost 4 bases and 4 bases respectively, with 8 bases between them. Germline V gene sequence: CDR1 SEHNR, CDR2 FQNEAQ (reference sequence). This CDR3 is 13 amino acids long. The CDR3: CASSSGQNQPQHF. The CDR3 coding sequence is TGTGCCAGCAGCTCTGGACAGAATCAGCCCCAGCATTTT.

The chain uses TRBV28 and TRBJ1-5; tentative D call: TRBD1 (5 bases). This CDR3 comprises 14 residues. Germline V gene lookup returns CDR1 MDHEN and CDR2 SYDVKM. CDR3 region: CALSGGSWGQPQHF. In nucleotides, the CDR3 is TGTGCGTTATCTGGGGGGTCTTGGGGTCAGCCCCAGCATTTT.

In this sample, this clone turned up a few times. J is TRBJ1-2 and V is TRBV27, with D tentatively TRBD1 (5 bases). Trimming stripped 6 bases from V and 4 bases from J, with 18 bases between. The CDR3 is 15 amino acids. CDR1 MNHEY and CDR2 SMNVEV come from the germline V gene (reference sequence). This CDR3 reads CASSLMGGASYGYTF. In nucleotides, the CDR3 is TGTGCCAGCAGCCTTATGGGGGGTGCGAGCTATGGCTACACCTTC.

This chain uses TRBV28 with TRBJ2-3; 8 bases are shared with TRBD2. The V gene end was trimmed by 4 bases and the J gene end by 1 base; junction bases not matched to a gene: 1. Germline V lookup: CDR1 MDHEN, CDR2 SYDVKM. The CDR3 spans 14 residues. CDR3 sequence reads: CASSSAGGTDTQYF. DNA for the CDR3: TGTGCCAGCAGTTCAGCGGGGGGCACAGATACGCAGTATTTT.

A single count supports this clone. The chain joins TRBV28 to TRBJ1-1, with 7 bases lining up with TRBD1. Germline values: CDR1 MDHEN, CDR2 SYDVKM. The ends lost 6 bases at V and 1 base at J; junction bases unmatched: 5. CDR3 length: 14 amino acids. As DNA, the CDR3 is TGTGCCAGCAGGCAGGGGGGCGAGAACACTGAAGCTTTCTTT. It encodes CASRQGGENTEAFF.

Only a few counts were recorded for this clone. The chain is built from TRBV15 and TRBJ1-5; TRBD1 is a possible D gene (6 bases). Trimming stripped 0 bases from V and 6 bases from J, with 12 bases between. The CDR3 sequence is 15 residues long. Germline V lookup: CDR1 LNHNV, CDR2 YYDKDF (reference sequence). CDR3 in amino acids: CATSRERGGIQPQHF. CDR3 nucleotide sequence: TGTGCCACCAGCAGAGAGAGGGGGGGAATTCAGCCCCAGCATTTT.